Presented here are 13 T cell receptor beta chains from one specimen sequenced in a study of blood T cell repertoires in COVID-19. Profiled with immunoSEQ multiplex PCR; TCRdb holds only in-frame clones, not every one. This table holds more than 95,000 clones, around 88% found once. Material: peripheral blood. The source of these receptors is a man older than 75 with active or convalescent COVID-19.

The CDR3 sequence is CASSSVQNQPQHF. The CDR3 coding sequence is TGTGCCAGCAGTTCCGTTCAGAATCAGCCCCAGCATTTT. The J gene is TRBJ1-5, the V gene TRBV27; D uncertain. The germline gives CDR1 MNHEY, CDR2 SMNVEV (reference sequence). There are 13 residues in the CDR3. The V end was cut by 4 bases, the J end by 4 bases, with 8 bases between.

The chain links TRBV15 to TRBJ1-2, with D maybe TRBD1 (5 bases). The CDR3 consists of 13 residues. Trimming removed 4 bases from V and 6 bases from J, with 12 bases in between. CDR1 and CDR2 (germline): LNHNV, YYDKDF (reference sequence). CDR3 protein: CATSNRGGDGYTF. CDR3 DNA sequence: TGTGCCACCAGCAATCGGGGGGGAGATGGCTACACCTTC. The full variable domain, completed using reference TRBV15 and TRBJ1-2, is DAMVIQNPRYQVTQFGKPVTLSCSQTLNHNVMYWYQQKSSQAPKLLFHYYDKDFNNEADTPDNFQSRRPNTSFCFLDIRSPGLGDTAMYLCATSNRGGDGYTFGSGTRLTVV.

The chain employs TRBV6-5 and TRBJ1-6, with TRBD1 as a possible D gene (6 bases). Germline-derived CDR1 and CDR2 are MNHEY and SVGAGI. This CDR3 has 14 residues. Trimming took off 7 bases at V and 10 bases at J, with 17 bases between the two ends. The CDR3 loop is CASKGDGVFSPLHF. Written as DNA, the CDR3 is TGTGCCAGCAAGGGGGATGGGGTCTTCTCACCCCTCCACTTT.

This clone was seen only once. The genes are TRBV19 and TRBJ2-7; 9 positions agree with TRBD1. Germline assignment: CDR1 LNHDA and CDR2 SQIVND (reference sequence). After removal of 3 bases from V and 1 base from J, the junction contained 4 bases not matched to a gene. The length of the CDR3 is 15 residues. CDR3 loop: CASSIPGQGSYEQYF. The CDR3 nucleotides are TGTGCCAGTAGTATCCCGGGACAGGGTTCCTACGAGCAGTACTTC.

V is TRBV11-3 and J is TRBJ2-1; D not resolved. From germline, CDR1 is SGHNT and CDR2 YENEEA. This CDR3 has 13 residues. Trimming removed 3 bases from V and 7 bases from J, with 10 bases in between. CDR3 sequence (DNA): TGTGCCAGCAGCTTGAATGGGCAAAATGAGCAGTTCTTC. Encoded protein: CASSLNGQNEQFF.

V usage is TRBV5-6 and J usage is TRBJ2-2; D unresolved. This CDR3 comprises 12 residues. Trimming left V 2 bases short and J 9 bases short, with 8 bases between. Germline V gene data show CDR1 as SGHDT and CDR2 as YYEEEE. The CDR3 DNA reads as TGTGCCAGCAGCTTAGATGGCCGGGAGCTGTTTTTT. It codes for CASSLDGRELFF.

The chain combines TRBV11-2 with TRBJ2-3; 12 positions agree with TRBD2. Germline V lookup: CDR1 SGHAT, CDR2 FQNNGV. The ends lost 5 bases at V and 6 bases at J; junction bases unmatched: 3. There are 14 residues in the CDR3. The DNA for the CDR3 is TGTGCCAGCAGCACCACTAGCGGGGGGGATACGCAGTATTTT. This codes for CASSTTSGGDTQYF.

The chain joins TRBV3-1 (or the pseudogene TRBV3-2) to TRBJ1-2, with TRBD1 matching over 7 bases. Unmatched junction bases numbered 10, after V lost 3 bases and J lost 6 bases. Germline V gives CDR1 LGHDT, CDR2 YNNKEL (reference sequence). The length of the CDR3 is 15 residues. CDR3 DNA: TGTGCCAGCAGCCAGTTCGACAGGGCAGGGCATGGCTACACCTTC. Protein sequence: CASSQFDRAGHGYTF.

The chain employs TRBV20-1 and TRBJ2-1; D remains ambiguous. Trimming left V 3 bases short and J 10 bases short, with 7 bases between. Germline CDR1 reads DFQATT; CDR2 reads SNEGSKA (reference sequence). The length of the CDR3 is 10 residues. Here the CDR3 reads CSASRAEQFF. Written as DNA, the CDR3 is TGCAGTGCTAGTCGAGCGGAGCAGTTCTTC.

Comments on this clone: Other DNA sequences of this sample code for an identical CDR3. The chain has TRBV5-5 and TRBJ1-1, with D perhaps TRBD1 (5 bases). The CDR3 sequence is 13 residues long. The germline V gene encodes CDR1 SGHKS and CDR2 YYEKEE (reference sequence). The V gene lost 1 base and the J gene lost 1 base, with 5 bases spanning the gap. The DNA for the CDR3 is TGTGCCAGCAGCTTGACAGGGAACACTGAAGCTTTCTTT. The encoded protein is CASSLTGNTEAFF.

The V and J genes are TRBV7-2 and TRBJ1-1; 7 bases map to TRBD1. Germline V gives CDR1 SGHTA, CDR2 FQGNSA. This CDR3 contains 15 residues. V was pared by 1 base and J by 3 bases, with 5 bases of the junction left unmatched. CDR3 DNA sequence: TGTGCCAGCAGCTTAGATCCAGGGGGGTACACTGAAGCTTTCTTT. This encodes CASSLDPGGYTEAFF.

The sample holds one count of this clone. The V and J genes are TRBV11-2 and TRBJ2-3; D is undetermined. Trimming left V 5 bases short and J 3 bases short, with 6 bases between. Germline-derived CDR1 and CDR2 are SGHAT and FQNNGV. CDR3 length: 12 residues. CDR3: CASSLYTDTQYF. In DNA, the CDR3 is TGTGCCAGCAGCCTTTATACAGATACGCAGTATTTT. Based on the CDR3 plus reference TRBV11-2 and TRBJ2-3, the full variable domain is EAGVAQSPRYKIIEKRQSVAFWCNPISGHATLYWYQQILGQGPKLLIQFQNNGVVDDSQLPKDRFSAERLKGVDSTLKIQPAKLEDSAVYLCASSLYTDTQYFGPGTRLTVL.

The V and J genes are TRBV11-2 and TRBJ2-3, with 12 bases fitting TRBD2. With V trimmed by 7 bases and J by 3 bases, 8 bases remained unmatched. CDR1 and CDR2 from the germline V gene are SGHAT and FQNNGV. This CDR3 is built from 16 residues. CDR3 amino acids: CASNVRLAGVTDTQYF. CDR3 in DNA: TGTGCCAGCAACGTGCGACTAGCGGGGGTAACAGATACGCAGTATTTT.